One sample yielded the 32 T cell receptor beta chains listed below, sequenced in a study of blood T cell repertoires in COVID-19. The table came from immunoSEQ multiplex PCR; TCRdb's copy has only in-frame clones and leaves some out. Among about 190,000 clones, 70% to 90% were seen once, and the ten largest hold roughly 2.8%. The sequencing input was peripheral blood. Every receptor here comes from a woman younger than 45 with active or convalescent COVID-19.

This chain connects TRBV6-5 to TRBJ2-2; no clear D. The germline gives CDR1 MNHEY, CDR2 SVGAGI. V gave up 2 bases and J gave up 1 base, with 5 bases separating them. The CDR3 runs 14 residues. For the CDR3, the DNA is TGTGCCAGCAGTTACAAGAGGAACACCGGGGAGCTGTTTTTT. Translating gives CASSYKRNTGELFF.

This chain connects TRBV19 to TRBJ2-7; 7 bases line up with TRBD1. The CDR3 spans 17 residues. V lost 5 bases and J lost 0; bases outside the gene matches: 13. CDR1 is LNHDA, CDR2 SQIVND, per germline (reference sequence). Here the CDR3 DNA reads TGTGCCAGTAGTTCCTCCCCCGGGACAGAAAACTCCTACGAGCAGTACTTC. Its translation is CASSSSPGTENSYEQYF.

This clone was observed a handful of times. The chain is built from TRBV30 and TRBJ1-2, with D possibly TRBD1 on 5 matching bases. This CDR3 is 15 amino acids long. The V gene's germline CDR1 is GTSNPN and CDR2 SVGIG (reference sequence). V shed 0 bases and J shed 8 bases, with 19 bases lying between them. CDR3 in amino acids: CAWSVRAGRSGGYTF. The CDR3 DNA reads TGTGCCTGGAGTGTACGGGCAGGGAGGTCAGGGGGCTACACCTTC. Supplemented by reference TRBV30 and TRBJ1-2, the full variable domain reads SQTIHQWPATLVQPVGSPLSLECTVEGTSNPNLYWYRQAAGRGLQLLFYSVGIGQISSEVPQNLSASRPQDRQFILSSKKLLLSDSGFYLCAWSVRAGRSGGYTFGSGTRLTVV.

This chain uses TRBV14 with TRBJ1-6; D is perhaps TRBD1 (5 bases). Trimming removed 2 bases at V and 4 bases at J, with 9 bases between. Germline V gene lookup returns CDR1 SGHDN and CDR2 FVKESK. The CDR3 covers 15 residues. In DNA form, the CDR3 reads TGTGCCAGCAGCCAACAGGGTCTTTATAATTCACCCCTCCACTTT. Amino acid sequence: CASSQQGLYNSPLHF.

The V gene is TRBV3-1 (or the pseudogene TRBV3-2), the J gene TRBJ2-5; tentatively, D is TRBD1 (6 bases). V was clipped by 3 bases and J by 5 bases, with 16 bases between them. The V gene's germline CDR1 is LGHDT and CDR2 YNNKEL (reference sequence). This CDR3 region has 15 residues. This chain's CDR3 is CASSHRTQGRETQYF. The CDR3 DNA reads TGTGCCAGCAGCCACCGTACGCAGGGGCGGGAGACCCAGTACTTC.

The chain couples TRBV14 to TRBJ1-1; tentative D call: TRBD1 (5 bases). V was pared by 2 bases and J by 5 bases, with 12 bases between. This CDR3 is built from 14 residues. Germline assignment: CDR1 SGHDN and CDR2 FVKESK. The CDR3 loop is CASSQLGRETEAFF. The CDR3 DNA reads TGTGCCAGCAGCCAATTGGGCAGGGAAACTGAAGCTTTCTTT.

The chain uses TRBV6-4 and TRBJ1-3; D not certain. V dropped 5 bases and J dropped 0 bases, with 11 bases sitting between them. Germline CDR1 reads MRHNA; CDR2 reads SNTAGT. The CDR3 covers 15 residues. The CDR3 nucleotides read TGTGCCAGCAGTCCTGACACGAGCTCTGGAAACACCATATATTTT. It is translated as CASSPDTSSGNTIYF.

The chain joins TRBV30 to TRBJ1-2; D is ambiguous. CDR3 size: 11 residues. The V end lost 2 bases, the J end lost 10 bases, and 11 bases lay between the germline ends. The V gene's germline CDR1 is GTSNPN and CDR2 SVGIG (reference sequence). The CDR3 region has the DNA TGTGCCTGGAGTTTGCGGCAGCTCTACACCTTC. Its protein is CAWSLRQLYTF.

In its sample, this clone was seen once. CDR3 loop: CASSLLGQGQETQYF. CDR3 sequence (DNA): TGTGCCAGCAGCTTGCTGGGGCAGGGTCAAGAGACCCAGTACTTC. This sequence joins TRBV7-9 and TRBJ2-5, with D tentatively TRBD1 (5 bases). Between the trimmed V and J ends, which lost 3 bases and 2 bases, there was a span of 13 bases. This CDR3 contains 15 residues. Per the germline V gene, CDR1 is SEHNR and CDR2 is FQNEAQ (reference sequence).

In this sample, this clone turned up once. The chain employs TRBV9 and TRBJ2-2; D unresolved. Trimming took 0 bases from V and 3 from J, leaving 9 bases between them. The CDR3 contains 15 residues. Germline V gene data show CDR1 as SGDLS and CDR2 as YYNGEE. The CDR3: CASSVDPTYTGELFF. The CDR3 DNA follows: TGTGCCAGCAGCGTAGACCCAACTTACACCGGGGAGCTGTTTTTT.

This chain joins TRBV19 and TRBJ1-1, with 8 bases identical to TRBD1. Losses at the gene ends were 6 bases for V and 3 bases for J; bases not matched to a gene: 9. The CDR3 spans 15 residues. Per germline, CDR1 LNHDA and CDR2 SQIVND (reference sequence). The CDR3 sequence is CASRRTGSGDTEAFF. CDR3 DNA sequence: TGTGCCAGTAGGCGGACAGGGAGTGGAGACACTGAAGCTTTCTTT.

The chain joins TRBV4-2 to TRBJ2-4; D possibly corresponds to TRBD2 (6 bases). Germline V gene data show CDR1 as LGHNA and CDR2 as YNFKEQ. This CDR3 is 17 amino acids long. V was clipped by 0 bases and J by 0 bases, with 12 bases between them. CDR3 in amino acids: CASSQDGTRGAKNIQYF. The CDR3 DNA sequence: TGTGCCAGCAGCCAAGATGGGACGCGGGGAGCCAAAAACATTCAGTACTTC.

The genes are TRBV7-9 and TRBJ2-1; 10 bases fit TRBD2. Germline CDR1 SEHNR, CDR2 FQNEAQ (reference sequence). CDR3 length: 15 amino acids. Unmatched junction bases numbered 1, after V lost 1 base and J lost 4 bases. The CDR3 DNA follows: TGTGCCAGCAGCTTAGGGACTAGCGGATACAATGAGCAGTTCTTC. It translates to CASSLGTSGYNEQFF.

This chain joins TRBV19 and TRBJ1-1; D call uncertain. The germline V gene encodes CDR1 LNHDA and CDR2 SQIVND (reference sequence). Trimming shortened V by 5 bases and J by 4 bases, and 17 bases separated the two germline ends. The CDR3 sequence is 15 residues long. In nucleotides, the CDR3 is TGTGCCAGTAGTTCAACTCGAGCGGCCAGCACTGAAGCTTTCTTT. Its translation: CASSSTRAASTEAFF.

CDR3 DNA: TGTGCCAGCTCCACGGACAGGGCTAGTGAAAAACTGTTTTTT. This translates into CASSTDRASEKLFF. V and J are TRBV2 and TRBJ1-4; TRBD1 agrees at 8 bases. The ends lost 8 bases at V and 7 bases at J; junction bases unmatched: 9. The CDR3 is made up of 14 amino acids. Germline V lookup: CDR1 SNHLY, CDR2 FYNNEI.

The chain links TRBV9 to TRBJ2-5; perhaps TRBD2 as D (6 bases). Trimming cost V 3 bases and J 5 bases, with 14 bases left between them. The CDR3 is 14 amino acids. From germline, CDR1 is SGDLS and CDR2 YYNGEE. The CDR3 DNA follows: TGTGCCAGCAGCGCCGGGAGCAGCGCGGAGACCCAGTACTTC. Protein product: CASSAGSSAETQYF.

This clone was detected a few times. V and J are TRBV11-2 and TRBJ1-6; D might be TRBD1 (6 bases). The CDR3 runs 16 residues. Germline CDR1 reads SGHAT; CDR2 reads FQNNGV. V was pared by 6 bases and J by 9 bases, with 21 bases between. This chain's CDR3 is CASSHLRTVRGSPLHF. The CDR3 nucleotides are TGTGCCAGCAGTCACCTCCGGACAGTAAGGGGTTCACCCCTCCACTTT.

The V and J genes are TRBV9 and TRBJ2-5; perhaps TRBD2 as D (6 bases). The CDR3 extends over 16 amino acids. V was shortened by 4 bases and J by 7 bases, with 23 bases between the two germline ends. Looked up from germline, CDR1 is SGDLS and CDR2 is YYNGEE. CDR3 loop: CASSPKGGGVKGTQYF. The CDR3 DNA follows: TGTGCCAGCAGCCCAAAGGGCGGAGGGGTAAAGGGGACCCAGTACTTC.

This clone turned up a few times. The rearrangement uses TRBV9 and TRBJ2-2; D remains unclear. Trimming shortened V by 0 bases and J by 2 bases, and 5 bases separated the two germline ends. Germline CDR1 and CDR2: SGDLS and YYNGEE. CDR3 length: 14 amino acids. Here the CDR3 reads CASSVGHNTGELFF. The DNA of the CDR3 is TGTGCCAGCAGCGTAGGACACAACACCGGGGAGCTGTTTTTT.

J is TRBJ2-5 and V is TRBV10-3, with 14 bases fitting TRBD2. V lost 6 bases to trimming and J lost 0 bases; unmatched junction nucleotides: 0. The CDR3 has 15 residues. Germline V gene lookup returns CDR1 ENHRY and CDR2 SYGVKD. For the CDR3, the DNA is TGTGCCATCAGGGGACTAGCGGGGGACCAAGAGACCCAGTACTTC. This sequence encodes CAIRGLAGDQETQYF.

The chain links TRBV29-1 to TRBJ1-1; TRBD1 matches 8 bases. Germline V lookup: CDR1 SQVTM, CDR2 ANQGSEA. The V and J ends lost 5 bases and 0 bases, in that order; junction bases with no gene match: 2. CDR3 size: 13 residues. The CDR3 region is CSVTGGVNTEAFF. CDR3 sequence (DNA): TGCAGCGTTACAGGGGGGGTGAACACTGAAGCTTTCTTT.

The V gene is TRBV18, the J gene TRBJ2-7, with 8 bases that match TRBD1. V shed 6 bases and J 1 base; nucleotides not matched to a gene: 8. This CDR3 spans 15 amino acids. The V gene's germline CDR1 is KGHSH and CDR2 LQKENI. CDR3 protein: CASSQRTGTSYEQYF. The CDR3 DNA reads as TGTGCCAGCTCCCAGAGGACAGGGACTTCCTACGAGCAGTACTTC.

V is TRBV10-3 and J is TRBJ2-5; 12 bases are shared with TRBD1. From germline, CDR1 is ENHRY and CDR2 SYGVKD. The length of the CDR3 is 14 residues. The V gene end was trimmed by 9 bases and the J gene end by 5 bases; junction bases not matched to a gene: 7. CDR3 sequence reads: CAIAGTGGRETQYF. The CDR3 DNA follows: TGTGCCATTGCCGGGACAGGGGGCAGGGAGACCCAGTACTTC.

The rearrangement joins TRBV3-1 (or the pseudogene TRBV3-2) to TRBJ1-4; no clear D gene. CDR1 and CDR2 from the germline V gene are LGHDT and YNNKEL (reference sequence). This CDR3 spans 19 amino acids. V shed 0 bases and J shed 0 bases, with 17 bases lying between them. Written as DNA, the CDR3 is TGTGCCAGCAGCCAAGATCTTATGGTTAGTGTAGCAACTAATGAAAAACTGTTTTTT. Protein product: CASSQDLMVSVATNEKLFF.

This sequence joins TRBV30 and TRBJ1-2; the match to TRBD1 covers 9 bases. The length of the CDR3 is 12 residues. In germline, CDR1 is GTSNPN, CDR2 SVGIG (reference sequence). V lost 4 bases and J lost 7; bases outside the gene matches: 4. The CDR3 reads CAWIGQGSGYTF. Here the CDR3 DNA reads TGTGCCTGGATTGGACAGGGGTCTGGCTACACCTTC.

The V and J genes are TRBV6-5 and TRBJ2-7; 9 bases agree with TRBD1. Trimming took 6 bases from V and 4 from J; bases not matched to a gene: 10. Germline CDR1 reads MNHEY; CDR2 reads SVGAGI. The CDR3 is 15 residues long. In DNA, the CDR3 is TGTGCCAGCAGCGACGGGGGACAGGGACCTTACGAGCAGTACTTC. Translating gives CASSDGGQGPYEQYF.

The CDR3 DNA follows: TGTGCCAGCAGCTCCTCCGGGACTAGTAATTTCTTC. Amino acids: CASSSSGTSNFF. V is TRBV7-9 and J is TRBJ2-1; 8 bases align to TRBD2. The V gene end was trimmed by 4 bases and the J gene end by 16 bases; junction bases not matched to a gene: 9. Germline lookup yields CDR1 SEHNR and CDR2 FQNEAQ (reference sequence). The CDR3 runs to 12 residues.

The chain is built from TRBV19 and TRBJ2-1, with 9 bases matching TRBD2. V was pared by 3 bases and J by 5 bases, with 5 bases of the junction left unmatched. The germline gives CDR1 LNHDA, CDR2 SQIVND (reference sequence). CDR3 length: 15 residues. CDR3 sequence reads: CASSMGSGGDNEQFF. The DNA of the CDR3 is TGTGCCAGTAGTATGGGTAGCGGGGGAGACAATGAGCAGTTCTTC.

V usage is TRBV2 and J usage is TRBJ2-1; 11 positions agree with TRBD2. Germline V gene data show CDR1 as SNHLY and CDR2 as FYNNEI. Trimming cost V 4 bases and J 0 bases; bases outside gene matches: 2. The CDR3 sequence is 16 residues long. The CDR3 loop is CASSVGLAVSYNEQFF. CDR3 in DNA: TGTGCCAGCAGTGTGGGACTAGCGGTCTCCTACAATGAGCAGTTCTTC.

The rearrangement uses TRBV5-4 and TRBJ2-1, with D tentatively TRBD2 (7 bases). V gave up 3 bases and J gave up 2 bases, with 24 bases separating them. Germline V gene lookup returns CDR1 SGHNT and CDR2 YYREEE (reference sequence). This CDR3 is 19 amino acids long. The CDR3: CASSSDRTSAGPPYNEQFF. The CDR3, as DNA: TGTGCCAGCAGCTCAGACAGGACCTCAGCGGGGCCGCCCTACAATGAGCAGTTCTTC.

This clone was observed once. The chain uses TRBV19 and TRBJ2-1, with D maybe TRBD2 (7 bases). Germline V gene data show CDR1 as LNHDA and CDR2 as SQIVND (reference sequence). Deletions cut 10 bases from V and 0 bases from J, with 13 bases between. This CDR3 is built from 14 residues. CDR3 nucleotides: TGTGCCACTTCGCGGGGGCTCTCCTACAATGAGCAGTTCTTC. It is translated as CATSRGLSYNEQFF.

The chain has TRBV5-1 and TRBJ1-4; a weak D match, TRBD1 (5 bases). The V end lost 4 bases, the J end lost 4 bases, and 14 bases lay between the germline ends. The CDR3 consists of 15 residues. Germline CDR1 and CDR2: SGHRS and YFSETQ. The CDR3: CASSRRQGLNEKLFF. As DNA, the CDR3 is TGCGCCAGCAGCCGTCGGCAGGGACTTAATGAAAAACTGTTTTTT.